These 7 T cell receptor beta chains came from one sample sequenced in a study of OX40 agonist ivuxolimab in advanced cancers. The data were produced by immunoSEQ multiplex PCR, yet TCRdb's version contains in-frame clones alone and is incomplete. This sample yields 53,000 or so clones, of which over 90% are seen a single time; 15% to 20% belongs to the top ten. The sample was CD4+ or CD8+ T cells sorted from blood, taken in a trial of the OX40 agonist ivuxolimab. These receptors were obtained from an adult with an advanced solid tumor such as melanoma, head and neck, liver or kidney cancer.

This clone was counted between two and nine times. The V and J genes are TRBV27 and TRBJ1-5; D unresolved. Germline loops: CDR1 MNHEY, CDR2 SMNVEV (reference sequence). The CDR3 is 15 amino acids. With 0 bases removed from V and 2 bases from J, the gap between germline ends came to 8 bases. CDR3: CASSLSVTGNQPQHF. The CDR3 bases are TGTGCCAGCAGTTTATCAGTTACTGGCAATCAGCCCCAGCATTTT.

This clone occurred a few times. The rearrangement joins TRBV6-5 to TRBJ2-2; the match to TRBD1 covers 7 bases. The CDR3 totals 13 residues. The junction had 3 bases not matched to a gene; V was cut back by 8 bases and J by 3 bases. Per germline, CDR1 MNHEY and CDR2 SVGAGI. The CDR3 region is CASRTGDTGELFF. The DNA of the CDR3 is TGTGCCAGCCGAACAGGGGACACCGGGGAGCTGTTTTTT.

The rearrangement joins TRBV5-1 to TRBJ2-3; D is perhaps TRBD2 (5 bases). The germline gives CDR1 SGHRS, CDR2 YFSETQ. This CDR3 has 15 amino acids. Between the trimmed V and J ends, which lost 0 bases and 6 bases, there was a span of 14 bases. CDR3 coding DNA: TGCGCCAGCAGCTTGGGGGCCACGAGCGGTGATACGCAGTATTTT. Its translation: CASSLGATSGDTQYF.

This clone was seen only once. The J gene is TRBJ2-2, the V gene TRBV21-1; no DNA check was done on the table's D call, TRBD2. TRBV21-1 is assigned pseudogene status. The CDR3 extends over 15 amino acids. CDR3 in amino acids: CARGLAGVPTGELFF. The DNA of the CDR3 is TGTGCCAGGGGACTAGCGGGAGTCCCCACCGGGGAGCTGTTTTTT.

The genes are TRBV11-2 and TRBJ2-7; D unclear. This CDR3 has 13 amino acids. The germline CDR1 and CDR2 sequences are SGHAT and FQNNGV. V shed 3 bases and J shed 2 bases, with 8 bases lying between them. This CDR3 reads CASSFYGTYEQYF. CDR3 nucleotides: TGTGCCAGCAGCTTCTACGGAACCTACGAGCAGTACTTC.

This clone was seen a handful of times. The chain is built from TRBV7-9 and TRBJ2-5; 11 positions agree with TRBD2. The V segment lost 5 bases and the J segment 1 base; nucleotides outside the gene matches: 6. Germline V CDR1 and CDR2: SEHNR, FQNEAQ (reference sequence). The CDR3 has 16 residues. The CDR3 is CASSPLAGGPQETQYF. CDR3 DNA: TGTGCCAGCAGCCCGTTAGCGGGAGGGCCCCAAGAGACCCAGTACTTC.

This chain uses TRBV10-2 with TRBJ2-7; possibly TRBD1 or TRBD2 for D (5 bases each). Trimming stripped 8 bases from V and 0 bases from J, with 11 bases between. CDR1 WSHSY and CDR2 SAAADI come from the germline V gene. The CDR3 spans 13 residues. CDR3 region: CASRDVGSYEQYF. In DNA form, the CDR3 reads TGCGCCAGCCGGGACGTCGGCTCCTACGAGCAGTACTTC.